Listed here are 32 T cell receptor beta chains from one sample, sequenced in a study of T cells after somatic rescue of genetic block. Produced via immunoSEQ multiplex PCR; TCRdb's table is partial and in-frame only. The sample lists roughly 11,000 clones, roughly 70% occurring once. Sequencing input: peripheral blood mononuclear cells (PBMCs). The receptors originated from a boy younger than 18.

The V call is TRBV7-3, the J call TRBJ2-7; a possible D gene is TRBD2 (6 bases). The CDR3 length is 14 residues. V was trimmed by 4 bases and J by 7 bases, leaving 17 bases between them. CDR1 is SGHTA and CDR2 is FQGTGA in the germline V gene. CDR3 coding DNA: TGTGCCAGCAGCTCCCCGGAGGGAGTGCGGGAGCAGTACTTC. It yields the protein CASSSPEGVREQYF. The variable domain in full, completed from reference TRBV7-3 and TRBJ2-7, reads GAGVSQTPSNKVTEKGKYVELRCDPISGHTALYWYRQSLGQGPEFLIYFQGTGAADDSGLPNDRFFAVRPEGSVSTLKIQRTERGDSAVYLCASSSPEGVREQYFGPGTRLTVT.

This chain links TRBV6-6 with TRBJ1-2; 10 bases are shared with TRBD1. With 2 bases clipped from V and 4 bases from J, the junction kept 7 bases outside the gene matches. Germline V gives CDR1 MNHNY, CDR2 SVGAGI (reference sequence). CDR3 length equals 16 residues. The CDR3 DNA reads TGTGCCAGCAGTTACCAACGGGACAGGGGTGCCTATGGCTACACCTTC. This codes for CASSYQRDRGAYGYTF.

CDR3 amino acids: CASSIGRGYEQYF. CDR3 nucleotide sequence: TGTGCCAGTAGTATCGGCAGGGGCTACGAGCAGTACTTC. The chain employs TRBV19 and TRBJ2-7, with D possibly matching TRBD1 (6 bases). Germline V gene lookup returns CDR1 LNHDA and CDR2 SQIVND (reference sequence). The length of the CDR3 is 13 residues. V lost 3 bases to trimming and J lost 3 bases, with 9 bases between them.

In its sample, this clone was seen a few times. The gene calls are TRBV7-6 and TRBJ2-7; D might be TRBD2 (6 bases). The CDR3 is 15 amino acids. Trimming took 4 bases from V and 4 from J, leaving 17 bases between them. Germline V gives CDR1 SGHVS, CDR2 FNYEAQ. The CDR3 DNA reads TGTGCCAGCAGCTCAGACCCCGGGACTCTTTACGAGCAGTACTTC. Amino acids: CASSSDPGTLYEQYF. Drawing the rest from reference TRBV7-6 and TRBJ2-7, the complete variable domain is GAGVSQSPRYKVTKRGQDVALRCDPISGHVSLYWYRQALGQGPEFLTYFNYEAQQDKSGLPNDRFSAERPEGSISTLTIQRTEQRDSAMYRCASSSDPGTLYEQYFGPGTRLTVT.

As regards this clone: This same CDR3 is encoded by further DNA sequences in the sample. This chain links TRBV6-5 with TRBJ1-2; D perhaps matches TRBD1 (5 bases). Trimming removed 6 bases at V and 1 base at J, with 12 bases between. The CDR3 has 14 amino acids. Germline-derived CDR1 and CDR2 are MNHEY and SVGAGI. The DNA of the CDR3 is TGTGCCAGCAGCATAACGGGGCTTAACTATGGCTACACCTTC. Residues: CASSITGLNYGYTF.

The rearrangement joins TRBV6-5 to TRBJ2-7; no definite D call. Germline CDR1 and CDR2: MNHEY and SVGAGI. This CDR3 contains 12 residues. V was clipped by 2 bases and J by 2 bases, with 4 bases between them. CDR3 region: CASSYGPYEQYF. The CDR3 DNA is TGTGCCAGCAGTTACGGTCCCTACGAGCAGTACTTC.

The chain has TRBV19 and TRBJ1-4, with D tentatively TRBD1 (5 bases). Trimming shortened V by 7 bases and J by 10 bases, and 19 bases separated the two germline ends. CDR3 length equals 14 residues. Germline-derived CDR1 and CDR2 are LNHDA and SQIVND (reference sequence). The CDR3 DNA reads TGTGCCAGTAACCCACGAGGGACGATGGCAAAACTGTTTTTT. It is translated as CASNPRGTMAKLFF.

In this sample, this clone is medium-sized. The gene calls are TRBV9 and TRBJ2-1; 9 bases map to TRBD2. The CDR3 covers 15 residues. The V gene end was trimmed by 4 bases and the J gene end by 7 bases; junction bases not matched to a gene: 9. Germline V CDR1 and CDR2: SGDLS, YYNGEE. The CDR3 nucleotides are TGTGCCAGCAGCCCCGGGACTAGCAGTCTAAATGAGCAGTTCTTC. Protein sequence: CASSPGTSSLNEQFF.

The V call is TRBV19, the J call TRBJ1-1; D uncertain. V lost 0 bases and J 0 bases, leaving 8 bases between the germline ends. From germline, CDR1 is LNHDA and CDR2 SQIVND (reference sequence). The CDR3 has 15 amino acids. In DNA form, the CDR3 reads TGTGCCAGTAGTATAGATCGGACTATGAACACTGAAGCTTTCTTT. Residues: CASSIDRTMNTEAFF.

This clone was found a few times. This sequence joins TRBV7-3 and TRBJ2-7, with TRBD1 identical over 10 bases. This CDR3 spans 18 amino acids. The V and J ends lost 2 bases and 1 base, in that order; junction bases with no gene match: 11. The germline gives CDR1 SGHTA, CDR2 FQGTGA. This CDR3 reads CASSLGQGDQRISYEQYF. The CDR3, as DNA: TGTGCCAGCAGCTTAGGACAGGGGGACCAGCGGATTTCCTACGAGCAGTACTTC.

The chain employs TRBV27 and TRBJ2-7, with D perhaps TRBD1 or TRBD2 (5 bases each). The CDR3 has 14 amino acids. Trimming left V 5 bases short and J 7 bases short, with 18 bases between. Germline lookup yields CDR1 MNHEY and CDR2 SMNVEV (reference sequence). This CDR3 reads CASSRSGTLGEQYF. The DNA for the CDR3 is TGTGCCAGCAGTCGATCCGGGACCCTGGGGGAGCAGTACTTC.

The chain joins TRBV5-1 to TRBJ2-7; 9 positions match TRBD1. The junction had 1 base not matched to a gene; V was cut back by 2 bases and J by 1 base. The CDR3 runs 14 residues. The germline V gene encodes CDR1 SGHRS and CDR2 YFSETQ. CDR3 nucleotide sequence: TGCGCCAGCAGCTTCGGGACAGGGTCCTACGAGCAGTACTTC. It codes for CASSFGTGSYEQYF.

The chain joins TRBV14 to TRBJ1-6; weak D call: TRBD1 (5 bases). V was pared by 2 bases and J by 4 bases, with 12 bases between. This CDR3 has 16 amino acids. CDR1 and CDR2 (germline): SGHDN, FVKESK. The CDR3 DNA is TGTGCCAGCAGCCAAATTCGGGACGGTTATAATTCACCCCTCCACTTT. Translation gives CASSQIRDGYNSPLHF.

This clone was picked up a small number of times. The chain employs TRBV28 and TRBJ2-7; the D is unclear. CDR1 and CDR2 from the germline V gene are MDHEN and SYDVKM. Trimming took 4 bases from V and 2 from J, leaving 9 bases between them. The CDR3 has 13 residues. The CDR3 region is CASSSGSPYEQYF. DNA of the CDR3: TGTGCCAGCAGTTCGGGTTCCCCCTACGAGCAGTACTTC.

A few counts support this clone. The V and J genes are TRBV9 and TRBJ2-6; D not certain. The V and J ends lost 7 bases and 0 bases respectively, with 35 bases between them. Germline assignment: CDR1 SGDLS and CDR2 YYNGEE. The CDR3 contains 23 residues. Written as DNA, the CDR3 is TGTGCCAGCCCTCCCCTCCCCCCCACATACCTTGGTGACCGATCCTCTGGGGCCAACGTCCTGACTTTC. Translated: CASPPLPPTYLGDRSSGANVLTF.

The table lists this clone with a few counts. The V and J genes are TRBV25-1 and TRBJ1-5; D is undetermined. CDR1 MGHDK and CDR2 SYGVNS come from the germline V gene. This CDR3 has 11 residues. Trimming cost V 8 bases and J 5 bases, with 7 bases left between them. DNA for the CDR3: TGTGCCAGCGGTTATCATCAGCCCCAGCATTTT. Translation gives CASGYHQPQHF.

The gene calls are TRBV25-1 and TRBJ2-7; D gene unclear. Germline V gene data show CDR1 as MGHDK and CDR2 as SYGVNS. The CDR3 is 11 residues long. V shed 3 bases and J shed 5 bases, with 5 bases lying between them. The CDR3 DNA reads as TGTGCCAGCAGTGACAGGCACGAGCAGTACTTC. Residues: CASSDRHEQYF.

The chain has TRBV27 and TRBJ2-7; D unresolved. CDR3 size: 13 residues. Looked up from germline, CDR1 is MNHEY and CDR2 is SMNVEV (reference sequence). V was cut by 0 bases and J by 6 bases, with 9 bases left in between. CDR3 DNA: TGTGCCAGCAGTTTATCTCCCCCGCTCGAGCAGTACTTC. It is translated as CASSLSPPLEQYF.

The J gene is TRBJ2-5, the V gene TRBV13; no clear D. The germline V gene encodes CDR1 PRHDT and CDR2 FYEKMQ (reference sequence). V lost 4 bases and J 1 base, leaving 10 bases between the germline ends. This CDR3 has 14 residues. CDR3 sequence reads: CASSSNRIQETQYF. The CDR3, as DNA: TGTGCCAGCAGCTCAAACCGGATCCAAGAGACCCAGTACTTC.

CDR3 in amino acids: CASSLDRGGSNEKLFF. The CDR3 nucleotides are TGTGCCAGCAGCTTAGACAGGGGAGGATCTAATGAAAAACTGTTTTTT. This sequence joins TRBV7-9 and TRBJ1-4; 7 bases are a match to TRBD1. After removal of 1 base from V and 3 bases from J, the junction contained 5 bases not matched to a gene. Germline lookup yields CDR1 SEHNR and CDR2 FQNEAQ (reference sequence). The length of the CDR3 is 16 residues.

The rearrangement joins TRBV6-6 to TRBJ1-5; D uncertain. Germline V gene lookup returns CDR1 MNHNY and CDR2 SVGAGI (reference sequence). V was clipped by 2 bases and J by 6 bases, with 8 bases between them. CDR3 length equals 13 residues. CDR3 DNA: TGTGCCAGCAGTTACCTTAGTCGTCAGCCCCAGCATTTT. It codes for CASSYLSRQPQHF.

The DNA of the CDR3 is TGTGCCAGCAGCCAAGAGTACGGCCACGCAACCTCCTACGAGCAGTACTTC. Residues: CASSQEYGHATSYEQYF. The rearrangement links TRBV4-2 to TRBJ2-7; no definite D call. CDR1 is LGHNA, CDR2 YNFKEQ, per germline. This CDR3 has 17 residues. The V end lost 0 bases, the J end lost 0 bases, and 15 bases lay between the germline ends.

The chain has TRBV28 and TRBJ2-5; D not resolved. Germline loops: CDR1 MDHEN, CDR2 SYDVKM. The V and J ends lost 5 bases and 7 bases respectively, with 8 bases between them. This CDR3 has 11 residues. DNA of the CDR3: TGTGCCAGCAGTCCCGCAGGGACCCAGTACTTC. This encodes CASSPAGTQYF.

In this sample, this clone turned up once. CDR3 loop: CASSNQKGTSGINEQFF. As DNA, the CDR3 is TGTGCCAGCAGTAACCAGAAAGGGACTAGCGGGATTAATGAGCAGTTCTTC. The chain uses TRBV25-1 and TRBJ2-1; 13 bases are shared with TRBD2. This CDR3 comprises 17 residues. With 5 bases clipped from V and 7 bases from J, the junction kept 11 bases outside the gene matches. Germline V CDR1 and CDR2: MGHDK, SYGVNS.

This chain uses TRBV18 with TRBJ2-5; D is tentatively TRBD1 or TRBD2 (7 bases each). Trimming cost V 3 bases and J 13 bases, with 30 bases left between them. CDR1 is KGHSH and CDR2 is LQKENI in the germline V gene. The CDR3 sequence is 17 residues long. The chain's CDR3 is CASSPTPSYQGGMSGYF. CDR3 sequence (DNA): TGTGCCAGCTCACCGACACCCTCGTACCAGGGGGGGATGTCCGGGTACTTC.

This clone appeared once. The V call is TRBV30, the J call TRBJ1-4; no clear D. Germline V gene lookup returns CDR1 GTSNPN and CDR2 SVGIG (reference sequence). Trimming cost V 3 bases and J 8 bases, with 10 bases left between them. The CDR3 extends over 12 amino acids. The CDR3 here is CAWRRVAEKLFF. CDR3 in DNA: TGTGCCTGGAGAAGGGTGGCCGAAAAACTGTTTTTT. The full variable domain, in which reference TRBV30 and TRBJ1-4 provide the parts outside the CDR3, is SQTIHQWPATLVQPVGSPLSLECTVEGTSNPNLYWYRQAAGRGLQLLFYSVGIGQISSEVPQNLSASRPQDRQFILSSKKLLLSDSGFYLCAWRRVAEKLFFGSGTQLSVL.

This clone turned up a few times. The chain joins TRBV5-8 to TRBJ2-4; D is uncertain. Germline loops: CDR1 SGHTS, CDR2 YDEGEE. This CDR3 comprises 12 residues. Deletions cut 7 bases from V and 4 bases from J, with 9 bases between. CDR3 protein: CASGFFKNIQYF. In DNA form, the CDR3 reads TGTGCCAGCGGATTCTTTAAAAACATTCAGTACTTC.

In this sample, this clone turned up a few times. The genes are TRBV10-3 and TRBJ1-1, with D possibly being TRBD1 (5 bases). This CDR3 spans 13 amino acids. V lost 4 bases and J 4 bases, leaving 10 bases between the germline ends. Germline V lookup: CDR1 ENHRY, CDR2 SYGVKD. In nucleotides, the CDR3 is TGTGCCATCAGTGTCGGGACCTTCACTGAAGCTTTCTTT. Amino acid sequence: CAISVGTFTEAFF.

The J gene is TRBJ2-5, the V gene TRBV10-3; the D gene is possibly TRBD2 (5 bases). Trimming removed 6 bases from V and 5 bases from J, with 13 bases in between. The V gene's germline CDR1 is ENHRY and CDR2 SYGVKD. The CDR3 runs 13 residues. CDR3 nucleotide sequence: TGTGCCATCAGCCTGGGGAGAGATGAGACCCAGTACTTC. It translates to CAISLGRDETQYF.

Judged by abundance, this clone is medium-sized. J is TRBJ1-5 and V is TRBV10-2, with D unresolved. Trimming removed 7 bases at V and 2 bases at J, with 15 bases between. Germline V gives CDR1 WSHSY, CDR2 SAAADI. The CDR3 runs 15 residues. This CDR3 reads CASKNLGAGNQPQHF. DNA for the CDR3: TGCGCCAGCAAAAATTTGGGAGCTGGCAATCAGCCCCAGCATTTT.

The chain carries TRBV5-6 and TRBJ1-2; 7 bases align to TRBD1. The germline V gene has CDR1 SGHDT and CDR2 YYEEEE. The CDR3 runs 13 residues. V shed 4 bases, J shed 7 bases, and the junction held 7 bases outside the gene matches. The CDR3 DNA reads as TGTGCCAGCAGCCAGACAGGGACCGGTGGCTACACCTTC. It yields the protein CASSQTGTGGYTF.

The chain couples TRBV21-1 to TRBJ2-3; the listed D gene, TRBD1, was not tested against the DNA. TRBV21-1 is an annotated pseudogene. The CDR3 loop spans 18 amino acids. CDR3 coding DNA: TGTGCCAGCAGCAAAGCACACGAGGGGGCCCCTTCCACAGATACGCAGTATTTT. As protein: CASSKAHEGAPSTDTQYF.